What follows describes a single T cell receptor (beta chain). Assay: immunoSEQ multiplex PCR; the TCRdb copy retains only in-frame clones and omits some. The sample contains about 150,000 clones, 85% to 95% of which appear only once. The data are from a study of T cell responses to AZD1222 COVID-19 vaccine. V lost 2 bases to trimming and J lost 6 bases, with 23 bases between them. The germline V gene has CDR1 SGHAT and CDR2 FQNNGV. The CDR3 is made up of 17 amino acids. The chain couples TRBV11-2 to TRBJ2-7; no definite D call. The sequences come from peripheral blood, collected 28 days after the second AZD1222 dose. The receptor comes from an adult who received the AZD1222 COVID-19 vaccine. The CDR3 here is CASSLTTDGHSPLEQYF. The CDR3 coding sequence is TGTGCCAGCAGCTTAACAACGGACGGCCATTCCCCCCTCGAGCAGTACTTC.